This TCR beta chain was recorded in a study of blood T cells in healthy people across ages. Between the trimmed V and J ends, which lost 0 bases and 4 bases, there was a span of 15 bases. The CDR3 spans 16 residues. CDR1 is SGHTA and CDR2 is FQGNSA in the germline V gene. Every sample gave at least 5 micrograms of total RNA when it was extracted. The authors ran a second PCR of roughly 6 to 12 cycles using a sample-barcoded 5' primer and a J-beta primer mix. Each CDR3 protein gets one entry after TCRdb re-called the 5' RACE reads with MiXCR. Of about 580,000 distinct CDR3 sequences in the sample, 40% to 50% were seen once.

Material: blood. The receptor was isolated from an elderly man in good health. The rearrangement links TRBV7-2 to TRBJ1-2; weak D call: TRBD1 (6 bases). The CDR3 protein is CASSLAQSHRAYGYTF. The CDR3 DNA is TGTGCCAGCAGCTTAGCGCAGAGTCACAGGGCCTATGGCTACACCTTC.